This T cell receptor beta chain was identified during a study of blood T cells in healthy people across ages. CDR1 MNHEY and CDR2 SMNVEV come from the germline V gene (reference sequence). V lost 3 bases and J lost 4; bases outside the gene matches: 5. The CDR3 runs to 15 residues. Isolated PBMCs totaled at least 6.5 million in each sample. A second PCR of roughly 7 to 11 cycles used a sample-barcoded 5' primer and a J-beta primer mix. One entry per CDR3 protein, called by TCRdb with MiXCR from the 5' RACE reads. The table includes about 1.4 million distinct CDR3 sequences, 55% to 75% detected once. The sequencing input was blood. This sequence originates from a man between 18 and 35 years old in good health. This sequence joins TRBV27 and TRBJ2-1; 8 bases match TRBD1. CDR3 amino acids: CASSFGTGLYNEQFF. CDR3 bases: TGTGCCAGCAGTTTCGGGACAGGATTATACAATGAGCAGTTCTTC.